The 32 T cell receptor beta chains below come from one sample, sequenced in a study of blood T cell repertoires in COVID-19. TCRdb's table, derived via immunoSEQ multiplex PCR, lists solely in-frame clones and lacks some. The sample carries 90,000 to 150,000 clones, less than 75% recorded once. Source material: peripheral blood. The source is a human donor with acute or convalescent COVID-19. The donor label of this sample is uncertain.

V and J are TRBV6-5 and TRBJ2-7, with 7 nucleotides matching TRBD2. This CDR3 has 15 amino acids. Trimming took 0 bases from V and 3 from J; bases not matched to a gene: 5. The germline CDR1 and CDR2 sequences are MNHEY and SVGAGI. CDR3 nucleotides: TGTGCCAGCAGTTACTCCTCCCCGGGGGGCTACGAGCAGTACTTC. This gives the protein CASSYSSPGGYEQYF.

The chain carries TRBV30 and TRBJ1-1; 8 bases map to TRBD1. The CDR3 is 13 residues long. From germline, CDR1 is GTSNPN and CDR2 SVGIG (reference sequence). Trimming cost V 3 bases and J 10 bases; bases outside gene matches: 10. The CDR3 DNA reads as TGTGCCTGGAGCCCAATTTACAGGGGGGGAGCTTTCTTT. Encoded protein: CAWSPIYRGGAFF.

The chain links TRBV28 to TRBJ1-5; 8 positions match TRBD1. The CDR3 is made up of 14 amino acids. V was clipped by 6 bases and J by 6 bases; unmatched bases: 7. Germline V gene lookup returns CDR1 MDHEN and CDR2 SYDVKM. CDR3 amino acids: CASSLDRGFQPQHF. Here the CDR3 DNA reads TGTGCCAGCAGCCTAGACAGGGGTTTTCAGCCCCAGCATTTT.

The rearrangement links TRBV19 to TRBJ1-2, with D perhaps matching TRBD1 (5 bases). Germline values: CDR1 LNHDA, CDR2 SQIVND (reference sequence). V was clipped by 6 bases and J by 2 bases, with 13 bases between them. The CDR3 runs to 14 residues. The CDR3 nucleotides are TGTGCCAGTAGGACGGGGGAGGGAAACTATGGCTACACCTTC. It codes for CASRTGEGNYGYTF. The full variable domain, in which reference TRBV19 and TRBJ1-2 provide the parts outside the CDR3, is DGGITQSPKYLFRKEGQNVTLSCEQNLNHDAMYWYRQDPGQGLRLIYYSQIVNDFQKGDIAEGYSVSREKKESFPLTVTSAQKNPTAFYLCASRTGEGNYGYTFGSGTRLTVV.

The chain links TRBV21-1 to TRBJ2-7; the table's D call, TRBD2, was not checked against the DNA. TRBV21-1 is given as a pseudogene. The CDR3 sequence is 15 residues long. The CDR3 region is CASSKDFGGGDEQYV. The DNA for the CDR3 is TGTGCCAGCAGCAAAGACTTCGGGGGAGGCGACGAGCAGTACGTC.

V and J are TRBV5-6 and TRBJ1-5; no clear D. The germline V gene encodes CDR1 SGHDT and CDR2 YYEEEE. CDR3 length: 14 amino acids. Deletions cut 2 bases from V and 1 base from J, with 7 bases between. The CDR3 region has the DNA TGTGCCAGCAGCTTTTCCCCAAGCAATCAGCCCCAGCATTTT. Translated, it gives CASSFSPSNQPQHF.

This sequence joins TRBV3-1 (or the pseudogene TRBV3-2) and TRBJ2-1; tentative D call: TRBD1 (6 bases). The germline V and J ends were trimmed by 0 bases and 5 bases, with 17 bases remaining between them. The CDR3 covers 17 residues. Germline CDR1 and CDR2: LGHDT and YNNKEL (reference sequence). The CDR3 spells CASSQDPRDMPNNEQFF. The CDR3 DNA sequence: TGTGCCAGCAGCCAAGACCCACGGGACATGCCGAACAATGAGCAGTTCTTC.

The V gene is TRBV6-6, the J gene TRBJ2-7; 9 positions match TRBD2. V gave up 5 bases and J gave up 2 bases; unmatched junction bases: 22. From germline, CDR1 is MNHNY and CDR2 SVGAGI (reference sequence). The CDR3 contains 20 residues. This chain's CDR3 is CASSPGPSTSGGLGAYEQYF. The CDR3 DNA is TGTGCCAGCAGTCCAGGGCCCTCGACTAGCGGCGGTTTAGGGGCCTACGAGCAGTACTTC.

CDR3 nucleotide sequence: TGTGCCAGCAGTTACGGGGGGGCCGACTACGAGCAGTACGTC. Translation gives CASSYGGADYEQYV. The rearrangement joins TRBV6-5 to TRBJ2-7, with D tentatively TRBD2 (7 bases). Trimming took off 2 bases at V and 3 bases at J, with 11 bases between the two ends. The CDR3 is 14 amino acids. Germline V gene sequence: CDR1 MNHEY, CDR2 SVGAGI.

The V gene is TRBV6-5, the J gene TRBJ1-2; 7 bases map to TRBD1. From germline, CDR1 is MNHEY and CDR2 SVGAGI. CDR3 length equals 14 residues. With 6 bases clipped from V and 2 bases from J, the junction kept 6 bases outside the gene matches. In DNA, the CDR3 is TGTGCCAGCAGACCGACAGGGAGCAACTATGGCTACACCTTC. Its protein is CASRPTGSNYGYTF.

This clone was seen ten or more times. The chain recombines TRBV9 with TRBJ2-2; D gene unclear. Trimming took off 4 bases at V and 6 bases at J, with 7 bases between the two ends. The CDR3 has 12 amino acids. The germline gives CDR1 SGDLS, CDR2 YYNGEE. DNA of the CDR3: TGTGCCAGCAGCCCCGAGCCCGGGGAGCTGTTTTTT. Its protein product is CASSPEPGELFF.

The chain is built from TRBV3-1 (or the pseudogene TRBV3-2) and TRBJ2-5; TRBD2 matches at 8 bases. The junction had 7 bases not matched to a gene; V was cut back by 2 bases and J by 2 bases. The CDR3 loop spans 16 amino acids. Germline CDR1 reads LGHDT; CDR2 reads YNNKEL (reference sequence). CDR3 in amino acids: CASSQRSGGLQETQYF. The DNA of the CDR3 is TGTGCCAGCAGCCAACGTTCGGGGGGGCTACAAGAGACCCAGTACTTC.

Here the CDR3 reads CASSLTRGRGETQYF. The CDR3, as DNA: TGTGCCAGCAGTCTGACCAGGGGGCGCGGGGAGACCCAGTACTTC. The chain joins TRBV2 to TRBJ2-5; 8 nucleotides align to TRBD1. The germline V gene has CDR1 SNHLY and CDR2 FYNNEI. The CDR3 spans 15 residues. V dropped 5 bases and J dropped 5; count of bases not matched to a gene: 10.

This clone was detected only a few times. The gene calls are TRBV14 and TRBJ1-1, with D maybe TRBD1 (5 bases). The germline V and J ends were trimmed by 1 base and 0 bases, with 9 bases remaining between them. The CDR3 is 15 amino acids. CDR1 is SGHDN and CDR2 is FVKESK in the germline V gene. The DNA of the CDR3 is TGTGCCAGCAGCCAAGGGGGCGCGATGAACACTGAAGCTTTCTTT. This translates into CASSQGGAMNTEAFF.

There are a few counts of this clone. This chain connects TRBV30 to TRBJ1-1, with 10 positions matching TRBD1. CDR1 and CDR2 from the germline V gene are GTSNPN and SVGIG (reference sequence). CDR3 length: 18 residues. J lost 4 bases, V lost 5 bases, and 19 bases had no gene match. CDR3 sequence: CAWALPGQGIRGSTEAFF. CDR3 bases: TGTGCCTGGGCTCTCCCGGGACAGGGGATTCGAGGTAGCACTGAAGCTTTCTTT.

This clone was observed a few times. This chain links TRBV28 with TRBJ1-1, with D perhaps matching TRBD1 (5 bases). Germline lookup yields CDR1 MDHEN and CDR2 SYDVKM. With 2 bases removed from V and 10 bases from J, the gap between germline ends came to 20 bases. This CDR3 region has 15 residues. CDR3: CASSLGEGPRWRAFF. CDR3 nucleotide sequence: TGTGCCAGCAGTTTAGGGGAGGGGCCCCGCTGGAGAGCTTTCTTT.

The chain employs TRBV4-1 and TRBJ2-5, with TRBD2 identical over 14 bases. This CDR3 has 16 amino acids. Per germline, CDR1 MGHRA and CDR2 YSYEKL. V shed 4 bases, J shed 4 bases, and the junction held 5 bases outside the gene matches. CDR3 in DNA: TGCGCCAGCAGCCCAGACGGGACTAGCGGGGGAGAGACCCAGTACTTC. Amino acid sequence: CASSPDGTSGGETQYF.

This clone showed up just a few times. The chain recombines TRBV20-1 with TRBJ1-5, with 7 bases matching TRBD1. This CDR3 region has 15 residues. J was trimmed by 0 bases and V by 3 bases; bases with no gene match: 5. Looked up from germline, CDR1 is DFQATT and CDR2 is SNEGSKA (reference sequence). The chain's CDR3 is CSASEGGDSNQPQHF. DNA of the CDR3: TGCAGTGCTAGTGAAGGGGGCGATAGCAATCAGCCCCAGCATTTT.

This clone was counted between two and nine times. The CDR3 is CASSLATGVGNTIYF. DNA of the CDR3: TGTGCCAGCAGCTTGGCCACAGGGGTCGGAAACACCATATATTTT. The chain links TRBV5-6 to TRBJ1-3; 7 positions agree with TRBD1. CDR3 length: 15 amino acids. CDR1 and CDR2 (germline): SGHDT, YYEEEE. V dropped 0 bases and J dropped 4; count of bases not matched to a gene: 4.

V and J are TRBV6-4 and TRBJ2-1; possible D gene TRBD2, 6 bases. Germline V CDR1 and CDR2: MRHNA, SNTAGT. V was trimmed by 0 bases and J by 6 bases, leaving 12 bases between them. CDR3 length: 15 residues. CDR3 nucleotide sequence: TGTGCCAGCAGTGACTCCGCGGGGCCCCCCAATGAGCAGTTCTTC. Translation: CASSDSAGPPNEQFF.

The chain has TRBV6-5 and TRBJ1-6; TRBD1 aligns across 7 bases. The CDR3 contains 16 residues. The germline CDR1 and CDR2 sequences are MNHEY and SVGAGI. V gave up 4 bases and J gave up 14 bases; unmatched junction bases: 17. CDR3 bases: TGTGCCAGCAGTTTGGGGGGAACAGGGGAACTCAAAACCCTCCACTTT. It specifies CASSLGGTGELKTLHF.

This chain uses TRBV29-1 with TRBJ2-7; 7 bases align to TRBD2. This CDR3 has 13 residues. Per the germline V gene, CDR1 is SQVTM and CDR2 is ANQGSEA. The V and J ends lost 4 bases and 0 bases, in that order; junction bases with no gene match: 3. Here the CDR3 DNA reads TGCAGCGTTGCAGCGGGGAGCTCCTACGAGCAGTACTTC. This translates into CSVAAGSSYEQYF.

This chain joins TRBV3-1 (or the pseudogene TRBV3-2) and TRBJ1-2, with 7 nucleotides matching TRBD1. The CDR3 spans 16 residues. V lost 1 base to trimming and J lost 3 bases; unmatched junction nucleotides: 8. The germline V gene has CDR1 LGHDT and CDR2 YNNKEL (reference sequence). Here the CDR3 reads CASSQGWDSHYYGYTF. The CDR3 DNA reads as TGTGCCAGCAGCCAAGGCTGGGACAGTCACTACTATGGCTACACCTTC.

DNA of the CDR3: TGTGCCAGCAGTTACTCGACTGGGGATACGCAGTATTTT. Residues: CASSYSTGDTQYF. The chain recombines TRBV6-6 with TRBJ2-3; no definite D call. This CDR3 is 13 amino acids long. Trimming shortened V by 0 bases and J by 6 bases, and 7 bases separated the two germline ends. The germline gives CDR1 MNHNY, CDR2 SVGAGI (reference sequence).

The CDR3 here is CASSPVTGKNIQYF. DNA for the CDR3: TGTGCCAGCTCACCCGTGACAGGCAAAAACATTCAGTACTTC. J is TRBJ2-4 and V is TRBV18, with D tentatively TRBD1 (6 bases). V lost 3 bases to trimming and J lost 3 bases, with 9 bases between them. Germline loops: CDR1 KGHSH, CDR2 LQKENI. The length of the CDR3 is 14 residues.

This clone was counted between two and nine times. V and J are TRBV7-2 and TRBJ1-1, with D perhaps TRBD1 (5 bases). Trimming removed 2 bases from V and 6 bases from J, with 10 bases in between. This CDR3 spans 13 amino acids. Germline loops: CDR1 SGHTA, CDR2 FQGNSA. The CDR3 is CASSLIGRAEAFF. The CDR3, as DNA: TGTGCCAGCAGCTTAATTGGCAGGGCTGAAGCTTTCTTT.

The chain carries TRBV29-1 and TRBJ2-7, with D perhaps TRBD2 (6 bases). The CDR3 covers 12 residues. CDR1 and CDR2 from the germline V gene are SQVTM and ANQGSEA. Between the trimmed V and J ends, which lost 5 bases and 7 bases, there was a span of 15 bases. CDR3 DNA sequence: TGCAGCGTTCGGACATGGGGGGATGAGCAGTACTTC. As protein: CSVRTWGDEQYF.

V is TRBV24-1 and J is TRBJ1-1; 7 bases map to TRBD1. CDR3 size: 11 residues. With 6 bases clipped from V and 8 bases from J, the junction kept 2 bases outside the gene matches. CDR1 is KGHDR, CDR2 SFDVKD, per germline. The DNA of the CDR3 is TGTGCCACCAGTAGGGGACAGGAAGCTTTCTTT. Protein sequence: CATSRGQEAFF.

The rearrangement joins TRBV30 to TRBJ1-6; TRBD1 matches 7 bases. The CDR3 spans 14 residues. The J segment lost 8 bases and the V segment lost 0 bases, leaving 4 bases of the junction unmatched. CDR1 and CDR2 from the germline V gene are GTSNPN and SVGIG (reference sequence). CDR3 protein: CAWSVVGTDSPLHF. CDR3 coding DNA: TGTGCCTGGAGTGTAGTCGGGACAGATTCACCCCTCCACTTT.

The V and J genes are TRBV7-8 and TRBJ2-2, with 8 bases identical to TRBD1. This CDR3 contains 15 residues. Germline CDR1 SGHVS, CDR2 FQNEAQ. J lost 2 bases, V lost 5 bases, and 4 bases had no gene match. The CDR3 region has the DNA TGTGCCAGCAGCCTAACAGGGGGTAACACCGGGGAGCTGTTTTTT. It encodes CASSLTGGNTGELFF.

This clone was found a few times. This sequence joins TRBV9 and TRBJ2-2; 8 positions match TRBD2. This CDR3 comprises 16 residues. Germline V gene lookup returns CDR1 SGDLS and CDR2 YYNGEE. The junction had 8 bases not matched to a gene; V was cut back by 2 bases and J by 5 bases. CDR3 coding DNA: TGTGCCAGCAGCGTCCACGGGGGGGCCTTGACCGGGGAGCTGTTTTTT. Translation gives CASSVHGGALTGELFF.

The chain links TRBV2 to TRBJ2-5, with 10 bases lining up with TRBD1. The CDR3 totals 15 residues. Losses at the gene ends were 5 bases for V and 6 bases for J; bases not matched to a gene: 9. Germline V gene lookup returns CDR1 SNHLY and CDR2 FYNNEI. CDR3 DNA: TGTGCCAGCAGTTACGACAGGGGGCGGCCAAAGACCCAGTACTTC. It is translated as CASSYDRGRPKTQYF. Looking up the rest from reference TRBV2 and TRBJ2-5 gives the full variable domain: EPEVTQTPSHQVTQMGQEVILRCVPISNHLYFYWYRQILGQKVEFLVSFYNNEISEKSEIFDDQFSVERPDGSNFTLKIRSTKLEDSAMYFCASSYDRGRPKTQYFGPGTRLLVL.